Listed here are 8 T cell receptor beta chains from one sample, sequenced in a study of blood T cells in healthy people across ages. Combining a sample-barcoded 5' primer with a J-beta primer mix, a second PCR ran for roughly 6 to 12 cycles. TCRdb called the 5' RACE reads again in MiXCR, with one record for every CDR3 protein. Of some 940,000 distinct CDR3 sequences in the sample, 25% to 35% are singletons; the top ten hold roughly 10%. This same sample was also part of a study on T cells of mothers and their children.

The sequenced material came from blood. The receptors derive from a woman in her thirties or forties in good health.

In this sample, this clonotype turned up many times. The chain recombines TRBV20-1 with TRBJ2-1; 12 bases match TRBD2. Per germline, CDR1 DFQATT and CDR2 SNEGSKA (reference sequence). The CDR3 is 13 residues long. Unmatched junction bases numbered 4, after V lost 7 bases and J lost 6 bases. CDR3 in DNA: TGCAGTGAACTAGCGGGGGGTACCAATGAGCAGTTCTTC. It codes for CSELAGGTNEQFF.

This rearrangement joins TRBV7-2 to TRBJ2-4; D is possibly TRBD2 (5 bases). From germline, CDR1 is SGHTA and CDR2 FQGNSA. The CDR3 runs 15 residues. V gave up 5 bases and J gave up 4 bases, with 15 bases separating them. Written as DNA, the CDR3 is TGTGCCAGCAGCCCAGTGCACGGGGTGAAAAACATTCAGTACTTC. Protein sequence: CASSPVHGVKNIQYF.

This clonotype was seen repeatedly, ten times or more. The chain combines TRBV9 with TRBJ2-1; 10 bases are a match to TRBD1. The CDR3 extends over 16 amino acids. Germline V gene data show CDR1 as SGDLS and CDR2 as YYNGEE. J gave up 7 bases and V 2 bases, and 9 bases lay outside the gene matches. CDR3 DNA sequence: TGTGCCAGCAGCGTTTCCACCGGGACAGGGGTGAATGAGCAGTTCTTC. Protein product: CASSVSTGTGVNEQFF. The variable domain in full, completed from reference TRBV9 and TRBJ2-1, reads DSGVTQTPKHLITATGQRVTLRCSPRSGDLSVYWYQQSLDQGLQFLIQYYNGEERAKGNILERFSAQQFPDLHSELNLSSLELGDSALYFCASSVSTGTGVNEQFFGPGTRLTVL.

About this clonotype itself: The junction and the germline gene differ at one end; a read error may be behind it. The V call is TRBV7-2, the J call TRBJ1-2, with 8 bases fitting TRBD1. The CDR3 is made up of 14 amino acids. Germline V gene sequence: CDR1 SGHTA, CDR2 FQGNSA. In DNA form, the CDR3 reads TGTACCGGCAGCCATGGGGCAGGGGGCCTGGGCTACACCTTC. This codes for CTGSHGAGGLGYTF.

This clonotype showed up just a few times. V and J are TRBV7-2 and TRBJ1-1; no clear D. The CDR3 runs 14 residues. Between the trimmed V and J ends, which lost 1 base and 4 bases, there was a span of 10 bases. CDR1 and CDR2 (germline): SGHTA, FQGNSA. As DNA, the CDR3 is TGTGCCAGCAGCTTAGTTCAACGGGGCACTGAAGCTTTCTTT. This codes for CASSLVQRGTEAFF.

Many counts were recorded for this clonotype. V is TRBV7-6 and J is TRBJ2-7, with 9 nucleotides matching TRBD1. The CDR3 is 18 residues long. Trimming cost V 5 bases and J 2 bases; bases outside gene matches: 16. In germline, CDR1 is SGHVS, CDR2 FNYEAQ. The CDR3: CASSGQDTGGKRTYEQYF. CDR3 DNA sequence: TGTGCCAGCAGCGGTCAAGATACAGGGGGCAAAAGAACCTACGAGCAGTACTTC.

A few counts support this clonotype. This chain joins TRBV9 and TRBJ1-5, with D perhaps matching TRBD1 (5 bases). There are 15 residues in the CDR3. Germline CDR1 reads SGDLS; CDR2 reads YYNGEE. Deletions cut 4 bases from V and 3 bases from J, with 14 bases between. The DNA of the CDR3 is TGTGCCAGCAGCACCACCGGGACTGTCAATCAGCCCCAGCATTTT. Its translation: CASSTTGTVNQPQHF.

This clonotype was recorded at least ten times. V gene TRBV7-9 combines with J gene TRBJ2-3, with a weak D call TRBD2 (5 bases). CDR1 is SEHNR, CDR2 FQNEAQ, per germline (reference sequence). Trimming left V 6 bases short and J 1 base short, with 14 bases between. The CDR3 is 15 amino acids. CDR3 loop: CASRYSSGRTDTQYF. The CDR3 DNA is TGTGCCAGCAGATACTCCAGCGGCCGCACAGATACGCAGTATTTT.